This T cell receptor beta chain was sequenced during a study of identical twins. The study, taken as a whole, reports: Insertions were reduced in abundant cord blood beta clonotypes but not in memory repertoires. Out-of-frame alpha sequences common to twins were enriched for low generation probability.

A few counts support this clonotype. Its antigen remains unknown. From the 5' RACE reads, TCRdb called clonotypes with MiXCR, one entry per CDR3 protein. Of 520,000 or so distinct CDR3 sequences in the sample, roughly a fifth were seen once. This same sample was also part of a study on T cells expressing NK-cell markers.

The origin of this receptor is a woman aged 18-30 years in good health. Sequencing was carried out using CD4+ T cells sorted from blood.

The DNA for the CDR3 is TGTGCTAGTGGTTTGTCAGGGGCCACAGATACGCAGTATTTT. It codes for CASGLSGATDTQYF. The rearrangement uses TRBV12-5 and TRBJ2-3, with a tentative D call TRBD1 (6 bases). The germline V and J ends were trimmed by 2 bases and 2 bases, with 8 bases remaining between them. CDR1 LGHNT and CDR2 FRNRAP come from the germline V gene. This CDR3 has 14 amino acids. Based on the CDR3 plus reference TRBV12-5 and TRBJ2-3, the full variable domain is DARVTQTPRHKVTEMGQEVTMRCQPILGHNTVFWYRQTMMQGLELLAYFRNRAPLDDSGMPKDRFSAEMPDATLATLKIQPSEPRDSAVYFCASGLSGATDTQYFGPGTRLTVL.